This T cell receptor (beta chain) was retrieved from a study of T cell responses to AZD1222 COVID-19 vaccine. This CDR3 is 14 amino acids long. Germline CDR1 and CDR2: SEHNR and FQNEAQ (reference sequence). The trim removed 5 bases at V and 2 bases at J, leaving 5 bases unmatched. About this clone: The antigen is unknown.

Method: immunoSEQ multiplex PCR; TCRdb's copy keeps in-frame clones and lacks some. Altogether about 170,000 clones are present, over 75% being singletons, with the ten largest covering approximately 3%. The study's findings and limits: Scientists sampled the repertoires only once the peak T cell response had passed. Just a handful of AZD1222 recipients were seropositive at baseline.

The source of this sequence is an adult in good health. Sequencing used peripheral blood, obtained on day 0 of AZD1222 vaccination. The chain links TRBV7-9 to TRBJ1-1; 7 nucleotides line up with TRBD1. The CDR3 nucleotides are TGTGCCAGCAGCGCACAGGGGAGCAACACTGAAGCTTTCTTT. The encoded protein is CASSAQGSNTEAFF.